Listed below are T cell receptor beta chains from one sample, sequenced in a study of cytomegalovirus exposure and HLA in healthy donors. Libraries were prepared by immunoSEQ multiplex PCR; TCRdb keeps only in-frame clonotypes and omits some of them. Counted here are 150,000 or so clones, 60% to 85% occurring once; the ten biggest clones make up around 3%. Sample: PBMCs. The receptors come from a man aged 35-49 years in good health and CMV-seropositive. The CDR3 runs from the conserved cysteine through the conserved F or W. The D gene is left open where the match is weak. Only part of the rows carry a size: once, few, many, or a class if the clone is expanded.

TRBJ1-2 TRBV4-3 . . TGCGCCAGCAGCCAAGATACCCAGGGGCTCAACTATGGCTACACCTTC CASSQDTQGLNYGYTF
TRBJ1-6 TRBV2 once TRBD1 TGTGCCAGCAGTGGACAGGGAAGAGGAGGTTCACCCCTCCACTTT CASSGQGRGGSPLHF
TRBJ2-5 TRBV18 few . TGTGCCAGCTCACCACGGTCACTTGGGCCCATGGAGACCCAGTACTTC CASSPRSLGPMETQYF
TRBJ2-5 TRBV4-1 . . TGCGCCAGCAGCCAAGATAAGGGAGGTCGGGAGACCCAGTACTTC CASSQDKGGRETQYF
TRBJ1-1 TRBV11-3 once . TGTGCCAGCAGCTTAGATTGCCAACAACACAACACTGAAGCTTTCTTT CASSLDCQQHNTEAFF
TRBJ2-5 TRBV14 . TRBD1 TGTGCCAGTACGAGGGGGCGCACGTACCAAGAGACCCAGTACTTC CASTRGRTYQETQYF
TRBJ2-7 TRBV19 . TRBD2 TGTGCCAGTAGTATCCGACTAGCGGGAGGGCACGAGCAGTACTTC CASSIRLAGGHEQYF
TRBJ2-7 TRBV6-1 few . TGTGCCAGCAGTGACGACATATCCTACGAGCAGTACTTC CASSDDISYEQYF
TRBJ1-5 TRBV28 . . TGTGCCAGCAGTTTGGCGGGGGCTAGCAATCAGCCCCAGCATTTT CASSLAGASNQPQHF
TRBJ2-3 TRBV29-1 few . TGCAGCGTTGGTCACGGGAGCACAGATACGCAGTATTTT CSVGHGSTDTQYF
TRBJ2-7 TRBV7-6 . TRBD1 TGTGCCAGCAGCCGAGCCGGGACAGGGACATACGAGCAGTACTTC CASSRAGTGTYEQYF
TRBJ1-1 TRBV2 . . TGTGCCAGCAGTGAAGGAAGGGGTTCGAACACTGAAGCTTTCTTT CASSEGRGSNTEAFF
TRBJ2-3 TRBV19 . TRBD2 TGTGCCAGTAGTTCACTAGCGGGAGGCGCAGATACGCAGTATTTT CASSSLAGGADTQYF
TRBJ2-1 TRBV5-1 . TRBD2 TGCGCCAGCAGCTTGGAGGGAGCGGGAGAGAACGAGCAGTTCTTC CASSLEGAGENEQFF
TRBJ1-2 TRBV25-1 . TRBD1 TGTGCCAGCAGTGACCCCCCCGGCCAGGGGGCTGGCTACACCTTC CASSDPPGQGAGYTF
TRBJ2-3 TRBV9 . . TGTGCCAGCTCCGTGGGGGGTCGAGATACGCAGTATTTT CASSVGGRDTQYF
TRBJ2-7 TRBV27 . TRBD2 TGTGCCAGCTCCTCTGCTAGCGGGCCCTACGGGCAGTACTTC CASSSASGPYGQYF
TRBJ2-1 TRBV29-1 . . TGCAGCGTTGCTAGGGCGGGGGAGCAGTTCTTC CSVARAGEQFF
TRBJ2-2 TRBV9 once TRBD2 TGTGCCAGCAGCGGGCGGACTAGTCATGGCGCCGGGGAGCTGTTTTTT CASSGRTSHGAGELFF
TRBJ2-5 TRBV27 . TRBD1 TGTGCCAGCAGTCCCACAACGGACAGGGTAGGAGAGACCCAGTACTTC CASSPTTDRVGETQYF
TRBJ2-3 TRBV7-9 . TRBD2 TGTGCCAGCAGCACCGAGACTAGCGGGAGCCGAAATACGCAGTATTTT CASSTETSGSRNTQYF
TRBJ2-1 TRBV18 . . TGTGCCAGCTCACCTTTAGGGGTATCCTCCTACAATGAGCAGTTCTTC CASSPLGVSSYNEQFF
TRBJ2-7 TRBV5-1 . . TGCGCCAGCAGCTTGGCACAGAGTCTCAACGAGCAGTACTTC CASSLAQSLNEQYF
TRBJ2-1 TRBV9 . TRBD2 TGTGCCAGCAGCGTCCTAGCGGGAGGTTACAATGAGCAGTTCTTC CASSVLAGGYNEQFF
TRBJ2-3 TRBV7-2 . TRBD2 TGTGCCAGCAGCCCTTTGGGACTAGCGGTCACAGATACGCAGTATTTT CASSPLGLAVTDTQYF
TRBJ2-7 TRBV11-1 medium-sized . TGTGCCAGCAGCTTAGTAGGCAATTCTCGGGATGAGCAGTACTTC CASSLVGNSRDEQYF
TRBJ1-4 TRBV2 . TRBD1 TGTGCCAGCAGTACCGGGACAGTAACATTTAATGAAAAACTGTTTTTT CASSTGTVTFNEKLFF
TRBJ2-1 TRBV4-1 . . TGCGCCAGCAGCCAAGAATCAGGCCGTCGGGAGCAGTTCTTC CASSQESGRREQFF
TRBJ2-3 TRBV28 . TRBD2 TGTGCCAGCTGCCGGGGGGTGCGGGAGATCGGAGATACGCAGTATTTT CASCRGVREIGDTQYF
TRBJ1-5 TRBV7-2 few . TGTGCCAGCAGCTTATCCCAGGGGACGCAGCCCCAGCATTTT CASSLSQGTQPQHF
TRBJ1-2 TRBV9 . TRBD1 TGTGCCAGCAGCTCAGAGACAGGGGGCATTAAGGGCTACACCTTC CASSSETGGIKGYTF
TRBJ2-1 TRBV6-4 . . TGTGCCAGCAGTGACCGGGGGGCTAGCTCCTACAATGAGCAGTTCTTC CASSDRGASSYNEQFF